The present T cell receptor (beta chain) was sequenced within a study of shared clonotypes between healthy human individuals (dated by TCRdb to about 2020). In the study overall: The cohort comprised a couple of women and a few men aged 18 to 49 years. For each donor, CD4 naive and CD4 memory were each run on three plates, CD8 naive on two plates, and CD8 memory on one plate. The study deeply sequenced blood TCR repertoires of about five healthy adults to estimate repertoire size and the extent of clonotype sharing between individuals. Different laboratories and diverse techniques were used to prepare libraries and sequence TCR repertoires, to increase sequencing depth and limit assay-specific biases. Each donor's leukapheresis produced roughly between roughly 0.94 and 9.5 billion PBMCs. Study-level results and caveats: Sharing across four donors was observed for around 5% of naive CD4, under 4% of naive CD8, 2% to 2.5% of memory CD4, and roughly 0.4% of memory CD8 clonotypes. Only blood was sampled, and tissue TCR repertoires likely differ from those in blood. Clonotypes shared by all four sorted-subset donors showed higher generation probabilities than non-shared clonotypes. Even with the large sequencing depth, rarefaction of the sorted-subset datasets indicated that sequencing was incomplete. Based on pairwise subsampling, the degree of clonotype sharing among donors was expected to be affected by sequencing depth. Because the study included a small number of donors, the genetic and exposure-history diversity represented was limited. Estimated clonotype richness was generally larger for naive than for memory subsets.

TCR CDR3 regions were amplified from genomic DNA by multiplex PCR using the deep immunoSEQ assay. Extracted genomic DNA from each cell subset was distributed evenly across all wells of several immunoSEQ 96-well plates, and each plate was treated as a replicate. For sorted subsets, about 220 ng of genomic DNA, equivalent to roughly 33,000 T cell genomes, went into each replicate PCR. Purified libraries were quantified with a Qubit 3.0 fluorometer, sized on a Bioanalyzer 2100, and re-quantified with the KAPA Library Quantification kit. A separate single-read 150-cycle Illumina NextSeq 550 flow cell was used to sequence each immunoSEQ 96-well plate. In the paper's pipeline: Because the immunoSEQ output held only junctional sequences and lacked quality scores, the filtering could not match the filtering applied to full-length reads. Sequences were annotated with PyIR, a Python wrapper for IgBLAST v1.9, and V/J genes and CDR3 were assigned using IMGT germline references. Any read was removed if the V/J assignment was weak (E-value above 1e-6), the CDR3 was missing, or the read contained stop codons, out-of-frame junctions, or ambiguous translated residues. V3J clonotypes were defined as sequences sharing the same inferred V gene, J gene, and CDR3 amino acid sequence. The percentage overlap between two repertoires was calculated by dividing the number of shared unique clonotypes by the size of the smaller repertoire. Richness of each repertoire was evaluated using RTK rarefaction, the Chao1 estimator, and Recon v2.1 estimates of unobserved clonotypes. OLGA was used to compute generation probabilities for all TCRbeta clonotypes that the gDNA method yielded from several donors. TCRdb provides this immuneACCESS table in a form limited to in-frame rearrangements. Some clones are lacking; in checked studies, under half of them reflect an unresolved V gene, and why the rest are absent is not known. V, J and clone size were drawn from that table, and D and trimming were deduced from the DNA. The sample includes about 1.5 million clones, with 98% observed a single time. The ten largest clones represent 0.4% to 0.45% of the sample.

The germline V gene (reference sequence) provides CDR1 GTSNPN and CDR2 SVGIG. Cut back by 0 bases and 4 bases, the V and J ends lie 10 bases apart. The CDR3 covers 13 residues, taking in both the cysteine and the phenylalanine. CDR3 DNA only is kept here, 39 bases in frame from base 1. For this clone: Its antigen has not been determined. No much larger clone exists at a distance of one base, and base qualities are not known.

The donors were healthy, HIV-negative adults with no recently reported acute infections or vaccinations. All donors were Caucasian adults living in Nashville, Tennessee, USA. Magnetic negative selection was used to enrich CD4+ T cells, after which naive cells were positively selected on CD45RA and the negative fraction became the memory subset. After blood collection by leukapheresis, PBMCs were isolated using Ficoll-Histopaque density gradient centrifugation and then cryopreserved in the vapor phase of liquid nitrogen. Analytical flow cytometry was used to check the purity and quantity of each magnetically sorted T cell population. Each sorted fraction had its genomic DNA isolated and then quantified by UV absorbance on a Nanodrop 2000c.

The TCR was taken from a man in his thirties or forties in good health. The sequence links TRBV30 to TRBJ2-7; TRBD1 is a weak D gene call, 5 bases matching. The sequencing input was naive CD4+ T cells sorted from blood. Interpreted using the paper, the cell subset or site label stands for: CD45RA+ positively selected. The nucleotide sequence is TGTGCCTGGAGTGTCGTCCAGGGTTACGAGCAGTACTTC. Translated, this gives CAWSVVQGYEQYF.